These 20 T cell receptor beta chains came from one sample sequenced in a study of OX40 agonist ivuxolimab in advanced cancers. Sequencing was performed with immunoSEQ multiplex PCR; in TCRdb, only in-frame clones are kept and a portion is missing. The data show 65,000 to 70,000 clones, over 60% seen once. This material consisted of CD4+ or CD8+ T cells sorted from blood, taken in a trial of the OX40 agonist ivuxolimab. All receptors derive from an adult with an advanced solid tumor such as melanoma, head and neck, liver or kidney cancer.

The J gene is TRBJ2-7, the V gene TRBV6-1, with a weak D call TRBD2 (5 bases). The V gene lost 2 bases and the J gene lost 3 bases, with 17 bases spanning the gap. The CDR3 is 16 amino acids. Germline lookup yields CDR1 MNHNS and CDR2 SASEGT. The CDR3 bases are TGTGCCAGCAGTGAATGGGTAGCAGGAGCGGACTACGAGCAGTACTTC. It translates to CASSEWVAGADYEQYF.

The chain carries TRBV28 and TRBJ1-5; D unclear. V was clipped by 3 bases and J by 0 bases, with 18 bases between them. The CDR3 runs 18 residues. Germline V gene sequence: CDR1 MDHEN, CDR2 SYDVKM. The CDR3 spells CASSLPRPTRYSNQPQHF. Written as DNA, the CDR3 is TGTGCCAGCAGTTTGCCCCGGCCAACCCGGTATAGCAATCAGCCCCAGCATTTT.

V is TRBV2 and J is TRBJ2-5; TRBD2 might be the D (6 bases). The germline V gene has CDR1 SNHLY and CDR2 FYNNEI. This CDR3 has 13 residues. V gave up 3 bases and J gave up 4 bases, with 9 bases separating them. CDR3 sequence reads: CASSELEGETQYF. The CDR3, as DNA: TGTGCCAGCAGTGAGTTGGAGGGAGAGACCCAGTACTTC.

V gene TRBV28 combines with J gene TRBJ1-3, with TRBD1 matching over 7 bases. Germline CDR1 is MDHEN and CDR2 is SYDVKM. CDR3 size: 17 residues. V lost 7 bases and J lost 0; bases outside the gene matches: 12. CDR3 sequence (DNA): TGTGCCAGCACCCCTGGCGGGACAGCCTTCTCTGGAAACACCATATATTTT. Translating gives CASTPGGTAFSGNTIYF. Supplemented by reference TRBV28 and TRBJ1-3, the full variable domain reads DVKVTQSSRYLVKRTGEKVFLECVQDMDHENMFWYRQDPGLGLRLIYFSYDVKMKEKGDIPEGYSVSREKKERFSLILESASTNQTSMYLCASTPGGTAFSGNTIYFGEGSWLTVV.

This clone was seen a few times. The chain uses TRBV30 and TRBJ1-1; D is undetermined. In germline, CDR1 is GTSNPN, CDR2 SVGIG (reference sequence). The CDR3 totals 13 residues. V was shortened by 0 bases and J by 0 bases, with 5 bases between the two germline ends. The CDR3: CAWSVRVNTEAFF. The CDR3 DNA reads TGTGCCTGGAGTGTAAGGGTGAACACTGAAGCTTTCTTT.

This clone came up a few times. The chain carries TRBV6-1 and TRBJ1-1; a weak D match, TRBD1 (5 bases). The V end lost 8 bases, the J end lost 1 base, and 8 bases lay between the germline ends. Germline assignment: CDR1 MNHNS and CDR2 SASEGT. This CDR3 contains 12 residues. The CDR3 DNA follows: TGTGCCAGCTACAGGACGAACACTGAAGCTTTCTTT. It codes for CASYRTNTEAFF.

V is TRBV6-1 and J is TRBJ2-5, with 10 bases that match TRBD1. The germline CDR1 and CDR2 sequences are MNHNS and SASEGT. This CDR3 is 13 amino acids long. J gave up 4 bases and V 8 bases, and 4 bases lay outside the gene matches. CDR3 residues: CASWDRGRETQYF. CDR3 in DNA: TGTGCCAGCTGGGACAGGGGACGAGAGACCCAGTACTTC.

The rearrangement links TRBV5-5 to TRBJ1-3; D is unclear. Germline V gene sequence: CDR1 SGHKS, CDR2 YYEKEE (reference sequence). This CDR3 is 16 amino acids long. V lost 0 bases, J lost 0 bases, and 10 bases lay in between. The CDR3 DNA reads TGTGCCAGCAGCTTGGCTCCAGCCAGCTCTGGAAACACCATATATTTT. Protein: CASSLAPASSGNTIYF.

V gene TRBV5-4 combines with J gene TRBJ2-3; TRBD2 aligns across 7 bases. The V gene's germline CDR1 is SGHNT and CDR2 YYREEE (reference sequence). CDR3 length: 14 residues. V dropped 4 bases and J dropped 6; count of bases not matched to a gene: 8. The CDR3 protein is CASSGGGRRDTQYF. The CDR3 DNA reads TGTGCCAGCAGCGGGGGAGGGAGGAGGGATACGCAGTATTTT.

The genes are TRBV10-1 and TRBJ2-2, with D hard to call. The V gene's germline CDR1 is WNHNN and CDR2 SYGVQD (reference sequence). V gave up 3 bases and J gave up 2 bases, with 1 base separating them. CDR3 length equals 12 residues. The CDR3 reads CASSENTGELFF. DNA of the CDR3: TGCGCCAGCAGTGAAAACACCGGGGAGCTGTTTTTT.

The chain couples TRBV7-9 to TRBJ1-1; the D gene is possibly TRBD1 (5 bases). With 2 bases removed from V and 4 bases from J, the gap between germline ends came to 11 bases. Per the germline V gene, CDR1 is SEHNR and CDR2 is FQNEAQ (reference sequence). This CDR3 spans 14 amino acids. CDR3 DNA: TGTGCCAGCAGCTTACAGATCCAGGGCACTGAAGCTTTCTTT. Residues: CASSLQIQGTEAFF.

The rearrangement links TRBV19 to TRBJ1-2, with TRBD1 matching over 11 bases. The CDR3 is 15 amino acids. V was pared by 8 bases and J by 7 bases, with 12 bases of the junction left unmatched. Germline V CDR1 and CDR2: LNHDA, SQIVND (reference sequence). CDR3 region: CASLDRGREYGGYTF. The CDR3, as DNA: TGTGCCAGTCTGGACAGGGGGCGCGAATACGGTGGCTACACCTTC. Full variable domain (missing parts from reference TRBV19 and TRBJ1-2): DGGITQSPKYLFRKEGQNVTLSCEQNLNHDAMYWYRQDPGQGLRLIYYSQIVNDFQKGDIAEGYSVSREKKESFPLTVTSAQKNPTAFYLCASLDRGREYGGYTFGSGTRLTVV.

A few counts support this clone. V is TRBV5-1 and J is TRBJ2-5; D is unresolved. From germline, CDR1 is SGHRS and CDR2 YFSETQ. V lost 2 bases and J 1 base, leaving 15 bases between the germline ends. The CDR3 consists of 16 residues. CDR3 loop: CASSFQAAATQETQYF. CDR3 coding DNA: TGCGCCAGCAGCTTCCAGGCCGCCGCTACCCAAGAGACCCAGTACTTC.

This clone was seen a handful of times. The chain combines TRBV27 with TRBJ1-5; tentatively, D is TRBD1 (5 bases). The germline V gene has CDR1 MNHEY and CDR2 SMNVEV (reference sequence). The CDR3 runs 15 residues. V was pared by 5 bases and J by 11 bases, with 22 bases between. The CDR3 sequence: CASSRRPDPPGAQHF. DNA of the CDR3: TGTGCCAGCAGTCGCAGGCCGGACCCGCCGGGGGCCCAGCATTTT.

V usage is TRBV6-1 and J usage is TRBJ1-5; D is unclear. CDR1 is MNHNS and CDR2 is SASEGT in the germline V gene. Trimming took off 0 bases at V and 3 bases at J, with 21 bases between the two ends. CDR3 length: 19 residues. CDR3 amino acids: CASSEARKGPFYSNQPQHF. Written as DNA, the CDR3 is TGTGCCAGCAGTGAAGCGCGGAAAGGGCCCTTTTATTCCAATCAGCCCCAGCATTTT.

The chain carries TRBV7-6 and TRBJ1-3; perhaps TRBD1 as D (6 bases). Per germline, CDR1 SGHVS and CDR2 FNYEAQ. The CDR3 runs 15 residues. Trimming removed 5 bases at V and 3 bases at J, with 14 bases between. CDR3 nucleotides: TGTGCCAGCAGCCCTCCCGGGACATATGGAAACACCATATATTTT. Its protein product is CASSPPGTYGNTIYF.

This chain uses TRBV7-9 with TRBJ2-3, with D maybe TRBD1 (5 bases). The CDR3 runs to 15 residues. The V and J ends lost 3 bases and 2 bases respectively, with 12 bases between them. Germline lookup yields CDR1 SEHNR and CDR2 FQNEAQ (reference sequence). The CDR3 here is CASSFQGSYTDTQYF. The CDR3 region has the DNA TGTGCCAGCAGCTTCCAGGGATCTTACACAGATACGCAGTATTTT.

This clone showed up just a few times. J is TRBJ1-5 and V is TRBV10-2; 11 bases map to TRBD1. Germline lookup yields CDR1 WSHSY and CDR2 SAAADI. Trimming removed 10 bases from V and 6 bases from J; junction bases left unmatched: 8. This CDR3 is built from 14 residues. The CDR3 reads CATRTGGEGQPQHF. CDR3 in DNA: TGCGCCACCAGGACAGGGGGCGAGGGTCAGCCCCAGCATTTT.

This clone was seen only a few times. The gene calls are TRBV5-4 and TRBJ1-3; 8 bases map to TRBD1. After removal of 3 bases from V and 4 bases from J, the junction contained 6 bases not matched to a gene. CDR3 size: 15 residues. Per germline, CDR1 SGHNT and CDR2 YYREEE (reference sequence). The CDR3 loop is CASSSGQGYGNTIYF. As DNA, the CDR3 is TGTGCCAGCAGCTCTGGACAGGGTTACGGAAACACCATATATTTT.

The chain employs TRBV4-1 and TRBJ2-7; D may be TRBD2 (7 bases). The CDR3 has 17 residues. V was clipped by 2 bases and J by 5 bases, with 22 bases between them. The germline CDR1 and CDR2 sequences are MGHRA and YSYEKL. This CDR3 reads CASSQKGEGGSRHEQYF. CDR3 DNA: TGCGCCAGCAGCCAAAAGGGGGAGGGAGGAAGTCGACACGAGCAGTACTTC.